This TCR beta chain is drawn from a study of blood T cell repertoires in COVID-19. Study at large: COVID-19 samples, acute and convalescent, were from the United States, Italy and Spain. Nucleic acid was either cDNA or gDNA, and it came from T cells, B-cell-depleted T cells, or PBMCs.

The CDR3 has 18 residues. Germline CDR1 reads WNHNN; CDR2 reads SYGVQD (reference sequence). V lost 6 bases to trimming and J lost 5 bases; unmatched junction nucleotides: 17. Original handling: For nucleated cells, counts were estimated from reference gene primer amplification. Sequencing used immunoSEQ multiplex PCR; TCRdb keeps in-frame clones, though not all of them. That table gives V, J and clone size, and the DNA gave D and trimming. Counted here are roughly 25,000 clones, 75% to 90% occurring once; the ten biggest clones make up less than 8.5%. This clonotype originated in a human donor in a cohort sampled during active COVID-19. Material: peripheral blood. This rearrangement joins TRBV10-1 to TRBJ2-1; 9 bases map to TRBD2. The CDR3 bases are TGCGCCAGCAGCCGGGCAGGGGGGCTAGCGGGACCGAACAATGAGCAGTTCTTC. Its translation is CASSRAGGLAGPNNEQFF.